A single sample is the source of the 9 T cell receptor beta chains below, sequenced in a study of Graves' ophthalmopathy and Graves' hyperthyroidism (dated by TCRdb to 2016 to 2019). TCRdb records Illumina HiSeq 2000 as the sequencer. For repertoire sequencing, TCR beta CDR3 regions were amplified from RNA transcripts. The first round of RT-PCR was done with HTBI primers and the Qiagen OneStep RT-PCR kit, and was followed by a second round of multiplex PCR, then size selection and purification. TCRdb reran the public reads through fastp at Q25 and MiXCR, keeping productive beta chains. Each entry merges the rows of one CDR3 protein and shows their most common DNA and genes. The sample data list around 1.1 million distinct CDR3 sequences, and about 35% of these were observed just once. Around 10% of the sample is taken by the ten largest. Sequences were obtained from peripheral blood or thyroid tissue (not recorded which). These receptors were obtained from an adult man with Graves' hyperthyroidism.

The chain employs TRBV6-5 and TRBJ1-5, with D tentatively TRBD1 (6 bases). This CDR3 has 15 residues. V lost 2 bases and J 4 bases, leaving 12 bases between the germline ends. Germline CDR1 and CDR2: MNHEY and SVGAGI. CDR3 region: CASSYNGQPNQPQHF. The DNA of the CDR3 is TGTGCCAGCAGTTACAACGGACAGCCGAATCAGCCCCAGCATTTT.

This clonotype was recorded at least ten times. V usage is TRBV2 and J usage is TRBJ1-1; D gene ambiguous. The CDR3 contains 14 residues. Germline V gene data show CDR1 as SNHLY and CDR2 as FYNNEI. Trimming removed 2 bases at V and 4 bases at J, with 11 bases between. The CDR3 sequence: CASSETATSTEAFF. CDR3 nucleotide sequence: TGTGCCAGCAGTGAAACGGCCACCAGCACTGAAGCTTTCTTT.

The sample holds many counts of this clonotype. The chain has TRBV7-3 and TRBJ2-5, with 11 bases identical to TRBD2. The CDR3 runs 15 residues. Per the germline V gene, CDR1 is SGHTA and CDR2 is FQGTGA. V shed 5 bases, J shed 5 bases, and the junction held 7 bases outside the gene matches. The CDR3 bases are TGTGCCAGCAGCATTAGCGGGAGGGCCTTGGAGACCCAGTACTTC. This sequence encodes CASSISGRALETQYF.

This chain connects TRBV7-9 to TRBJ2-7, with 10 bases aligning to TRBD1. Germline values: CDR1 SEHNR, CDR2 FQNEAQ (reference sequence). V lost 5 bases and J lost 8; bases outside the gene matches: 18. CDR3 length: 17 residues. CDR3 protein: CASSAPGQGTSLRQQYF. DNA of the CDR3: TGTGCCAGCAGCGCACCGGGACAGGGGACGTCGTTACGCCAGCAGTACTTC.

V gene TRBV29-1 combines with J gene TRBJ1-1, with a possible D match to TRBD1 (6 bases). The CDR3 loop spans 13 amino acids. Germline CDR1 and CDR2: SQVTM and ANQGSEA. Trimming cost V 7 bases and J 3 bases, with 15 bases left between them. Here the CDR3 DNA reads TGCAGCGGGTGGGTACAGGGTTACACTGAAGCTTTCTTT. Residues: CSGWVQGYTEAFF.

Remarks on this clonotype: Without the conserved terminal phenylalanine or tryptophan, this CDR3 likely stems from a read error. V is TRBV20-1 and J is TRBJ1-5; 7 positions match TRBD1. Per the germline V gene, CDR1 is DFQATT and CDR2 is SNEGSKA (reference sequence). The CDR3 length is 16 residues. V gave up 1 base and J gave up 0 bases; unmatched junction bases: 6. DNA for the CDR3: TGCAGTGCTAGAGCCTCGGACAGGTATAGCAATCAGCCCCAGCATCTT. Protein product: CSARASDRYSNQPQHL.

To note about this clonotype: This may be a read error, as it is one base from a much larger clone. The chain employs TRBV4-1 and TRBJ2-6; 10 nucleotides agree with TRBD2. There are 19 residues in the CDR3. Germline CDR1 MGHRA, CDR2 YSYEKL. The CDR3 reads CASSQAVAGGGTGANVPTF. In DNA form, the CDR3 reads TGCGCCAGCAGCCAAGCGGTAGCGGGGGGAGGGACTGGGGCCAACGTCCCGACTTTC.

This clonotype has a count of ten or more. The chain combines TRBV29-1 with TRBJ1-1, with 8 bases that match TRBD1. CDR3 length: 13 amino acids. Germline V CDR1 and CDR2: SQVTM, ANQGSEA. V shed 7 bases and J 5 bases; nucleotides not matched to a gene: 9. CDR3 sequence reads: CSEISQGGTEAFF. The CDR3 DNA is TGCAGCGAGATATCACAGGGGGGAACTGAAGCTTTCTTT.

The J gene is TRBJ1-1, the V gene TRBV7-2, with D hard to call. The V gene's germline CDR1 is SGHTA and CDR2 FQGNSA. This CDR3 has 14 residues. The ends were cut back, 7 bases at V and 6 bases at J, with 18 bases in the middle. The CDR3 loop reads CASNPAASGAEAFF. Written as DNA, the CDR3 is TGTGCCAGCAACCCCGCGGCCTCTGGGGCTGAAGCTTTCTTT. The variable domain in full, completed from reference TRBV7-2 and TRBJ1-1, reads GAGVSQSPSNKVTEKGKDVELRCDPISGHTALYWYRQSLGQGLEFLIYFQGNSAPDKSGLPSDRFSAERTGGSVSTLTIQRTQQEDSAVYLCASNPAASGAEAFFGQGTRLTVV.